This TCR beta chain was captured by sequencing in a study of blood T cell repertoires in COVID-19. Clones were read by immunoSEQ multiplex PCR, and TCRdb kept only the in-frame ones, dropping some. The sample yields roughly 120,000 clones, 80% to 95% seen once. There are 16 residues in the CDR3. With V trimmed by 2 bases and J by 2 bases, 6 bases remained unmatched. The germline V gene encodes CDR1 MNHEY and CDR2 SVGEGT. This clone occurred a few times. The receptor's source is a man between 50 and 59 years old with COVID-19, enrolled during active disease. The sample was peripheral blood. The chain couples TRBV6-2 or TRBV6-3 to TRBJ2-1, with TRBD2 identical over 7 bases. In nucleotides, the CDR3 is TGTGCCAGCAGTTACGGTCTAGCGGAGACCTACAATGAGCAGTTCTTC. Translated: CASSYGLAETYNEQFF.